Presented here are 14 T cell receptor beta chains from one specimen sequenced in a study of cytomegalovirus exposure and HLA in healthy donors. PCR was performed using 60 Vbeta and 13 Jbeta primers. Assay used: immunoSEQ multiplex PCR; TCRdb lists only in-frame clones, some missing. The sample has around 70,000 clones. Sequenced input: PBMCs. These receptors all stem from a female donor in good health and CMV-seropositive.

V and J are TRBV6-5 and TRBJ2-5; tentatively, D is TRBD2 (5 bases). This CDR3 contains 15 residues. Germline values: CDR1 MNHEY, CDR2 SVGAGI. V was shortened by 0 bases and J by 5 bases, with 13 bases between the two germline ends. The CDR3: CASSYSKGERETQYF. The CDR3 DNA reads as TGTGCCAGCAGTTACTCGAAGGGAGAGAGGGAGACCCAGTACTTC.

The chain has TRBV18 and TRBJ1-6; the D gene is possibly TRBD1 (5 bases). This CDR3 is 15 amino acids long. The germline CDR1 and CDR2 sequences are KGHSH and LQKENI. Deletions cut 3 bases from V and 6 bases from J, with 12 bases between. This CDR3 reads CASSPTTGGNSPLHF. The DNA of the CDR3 is TGTGCCAGCTCACCGACGACGGGGGGTAATTCACCCCTCCACTTT.

The J gene is TRBJ1-6, the V gene TRBV5-1, with 8 bases matching TRBD1. The CDR3 loop spans 15 amino acids. Germline lookup yields CDR1 SGHRS and CDR2 YFSETQ. After removal of 2 bases from V and 7 bases from J, the junction contained 5 bases not matched to a gene. CDR3 nucleotides: TGCGCCAGCAGCTTAAGACAGGGGATGAATTCACCCCTCCACTTT. Its protein product is CASSLRQGMNSPLHF. Full variable domain (missing parts from reference TRBV5-1 and TRBJ1-6): KAGVTQTPRYLIKTRGQQVTLSCSPISGHRSVSWYQQTPGQGLQFLFEYFSETQRNKGNFPGRFSGRQFSNSRSEMNVSTLELGDSALYLCASSLRQGMNSPLHFGNGTRLTVT.

The chain employs TRBV18 and TRBJ2-1, with 7 positions matching TRBD2. V lost 2 bases to trimming and J lost 8 bases; unmatched junction nucleotides: 6. The CDR3 contains 14 residues. Germline CDR1 is KGHSH and CDR2 is LQKENI. This CDR3 reads CASSPGEGRYEQFF. CDR3 sequence (DNA): TGTGCCAGCTCACCAGGGGAGGGGCGGTATGAGCAGTTCTTC.

The genes are TRBV6-1 and TRBJ1-5, with TRBD1 identical over 8 bases. CDR3 length: 13 residues. Germline CDR1 reads MNHNS; CDR2 reads SASEGT. Losses at the gene ends were 2 bases for V and 8 bases for J; bases not matched to a gene: 2. CDR3: CASSEQGAKPQHF. CDR3 DNA sequence: TGTGCCAGCAGTGAACAGGGGGCGAAGCCCCAGCATTTT.

The CDR3 nucleotides read TGTGCCAGCAGGAGACCGGGACTAGCGGGCTACGAGCAGTACTTC. Amino acid sequence: CASRRPGLAGYEQYF. This chain links TRBV6-1 with TRBJ2-7; the match to TRBD2 covers 12 bases. This CDR3 comprises 15 residues. Germline V gene data show CDR1 as MNHNS and CDR2 as SASEGT. V was pared by 6 bases and J by 3 bases, with 6 bases of the junction left unmatched.

The chain recombines TRBV4-3 with TRBJ1-6, with no clear D. CDR1 and CDR2 from the germline V gene are LGHNA and YSLEER. CDR3 length: 14 amino acids. The V end lost 0 bases, the J end lost 9 bases, and 9 bases lay between the germline ends. CDR3 residues: CASSQDSGVSPLHF. CDR3 DNA: TGCGCCAGCAGCCAAGATAGCGGGGTTTCACCCCTCCACTTT.

V is TRBV6-5 and J is TRBJ2-7; 7 bases match TRBD2. The CDR3 extends over 13 amino acids. CDR1 and CDR2 from the germline V gene are MNHEY and SVGAGI. V gave up 6 bases and J gave up 0 bases; unmatched junction bases: 2. CDR3 sequence: CASRGTNSYEQYF. The CDR3 nucleotides are TGTGCCAGCAGGGGGACTAACTCCTACGAGCAGTACTTC.

Concerning this clone itself: The same CDR3 also results from other DNA sequences found in this sample. The chain couples TRBV18 to TRBJ1-4; 7 positions agree with TRBD1. V was clipped by 3 bases and J by 7 bases; unmatched bases: 5. This CDR3 has 14 amino acids. CDR1 is KGHSH, CDR2 LQKENI, per germline. The CDR3 nucleotides read TGTGCCAGCTCACCCGACAGGGCGGGTGAAAAACTGTTTTTT. This translates into CASSPDRAGEKLFF.

The chain combines TRBV18 with TRBJ1-5, with 12 bases that match TRBD1. The CDR3 is made up of 16 amino acids. The V and J ends lost 2 bases and 6 bases, in that order; junction bases with no gene match: 5. Germline CDR1 and CDR2: KGHSH and LQKENI. Here the CDR3 reads CASSPTGTGGGQPQHF. The CDR3 nucleotides read TGTGCCAGCTCACCAACCGGGACAGGGGGCGGTCAGCCCCAGCATTTT. Using reference TRBV18 and TRBJ1-5 for the parts outside the CDR3, the full variable domain is NAGVMQNPRHLVRRRGQEARLRCSPMKGHSHVYWYRQLPEEGLKFMVYLQKENIIDESGMPKERFSAEFPKEGPSILRIQQVVRGDSAAYFCASSPTGTGGGQPQHFGDGTRLSIL.

The CDR3 here is CASSLGRRDYEQYF. The CDR3 DNA reads TGTGCCAGCAGCTTAGGTCGCAGGGACTACGAGCAGTACTTC. The rearrangement joins TRBV7-2 to TRBJ2-7, with a tentative D call TRBD1 (5 bases). Between the trimmed V and J ends, which lost 1 base and 3 bases, there was a span of 10 bases. The germline V gene has CDR1 SGHTA and CDR2 FQGNSA. CDR3 length: 14 residues.

The chain uses TRBV13 and TRBJ2-7; D is perhaps TRBD1 (5 bases). V lost 6 bases and J 2 bases, leaving 17 bases between the germline ends. In germline, CDR1 is PRHDT, CDR2 FYEKMQ (reference sequence). The CDR3 consists of 15 residues. The CDR3 protein is CASSSRTDNTYEQYF. The DNA for the CDR3 is TGTGCCAGCAGTTCCAGAACGGACAACACCTACGAGCAGTACTTC.

The J gene is TRBJ1-4, the V gene TRBV4-1; 7 bases agree with TRBD1. The CDR3 spans 16 residues. V shed 3 bases, J shed 2 bases, and the junction held 6 bases outside the gene matches. Looked up from germline, CDR1 is MGHRA and CDR2 is YSYEKL. In nucleotides, the CDR3 is TGCGCCAGCAGCCACAGGGGGTTGGCGACTAATGAAAAACTGTTTTTT. Its protein product is CASSHRGLATNEKLFF.

The V and J genes are TRBV18 and TRBJ2-5; no firm D call. V lost 3 bases and J 5 bases, leaving 13 bases between the germline ends. Germline CDR1 is KGHSH and CDR2 is LQKENI. This CDR3 is built from 14 residues. The CDR3 DNA is TGTGCCAGCTCACCCTCGAGCTACGGTGAGACCCAGTACTTC. Amino acid sequence: CASSPSSYGETQYF. The variable domain in full, with the rest retrieved from reference TRBV18 and TRBJ2-5, is NAGVMQNPRHLVRRRGQEARLRCSPMKGHSHVYWYRQLPEEGLKFMVYLQKENIIDESGMPKERFSAEFPKEGPSILRIQQVVRGDSAAYFCASSPSSYGETQYFGPGTRLLVL.